This T cell receptor beta chain was sequenced in a study of blood T cell repertoires in COVID-19. Study-wide context: The origin of the acute and convalescent COVID-19 samples was the United States, Italy and Spain. The analysed material was cDNA or gDNA that came from T cells, B-cell-depleted T cells, or PBMCs.

Generated by immunoSEQ multiplex PCR, the TCRdb table keeps only in-frame clones and is missing some. The profile shows approximately 300,000 clones, 75% to 90% of them singletons. In assigning cohorts, the study relied on participant-reported clinical history. The CDR3 extends over 15 amino acids. V lost 0 bases and J lost 0; bases outside the gene matches: 2. Per the germline V gene, CDR1 is SGDLS and CDR2 is YYNGEE. The genes are TRBV9 and TRBJ1-2, with 7 bases matching TRBD1. Sequenced material: PBMCs or T cells enriched from blood (not recorded which). The origin of this receptor is a man aged 60-69 years who had recovered from COVID-19. This chain's CDR3 is CASSVETGANYGYTF. The CDR3, as DNA: TGTGCCAGCAGCGTAGAAACAGGGGCTAACTATGGCTACACCTTC.